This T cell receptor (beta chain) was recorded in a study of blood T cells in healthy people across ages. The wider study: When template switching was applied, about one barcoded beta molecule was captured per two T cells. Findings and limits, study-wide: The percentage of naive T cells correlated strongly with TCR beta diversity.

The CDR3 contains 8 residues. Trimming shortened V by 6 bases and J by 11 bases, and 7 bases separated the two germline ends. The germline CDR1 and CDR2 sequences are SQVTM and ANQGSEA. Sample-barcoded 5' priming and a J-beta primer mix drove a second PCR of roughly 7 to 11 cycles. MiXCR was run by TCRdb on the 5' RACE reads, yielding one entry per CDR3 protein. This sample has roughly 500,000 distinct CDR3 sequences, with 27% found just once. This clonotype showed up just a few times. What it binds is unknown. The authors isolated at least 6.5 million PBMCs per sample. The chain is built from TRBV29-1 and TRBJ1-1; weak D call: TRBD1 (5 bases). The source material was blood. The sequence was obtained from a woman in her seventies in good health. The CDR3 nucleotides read TGCAGCGTCGAGGGGGCTTTCTTT. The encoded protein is CSVEGAFF.